In this sample, the clone carrying this TCR beta chain turned up once. The trim removed 3 bases at V and 3 bases at J, leaving 17 bases unmatched. The CDR3 runs 18 residues. Germline V gene sequence: CDR1 ENHRY, CDR2 SYGVKD. The data were taken from a study of T cell changes during pregnancy in multiple sclerosis. The table came from immunoSEQ multiplex PCR; TCRdb's copy has only in-frame clones and leaves some out. The repertoire has about 80,000 clones, about 91% of them found once; the top ten carry 1.4% to 1.5%. V gene TRBV10-3 combines with J gene TRBJ2-7; 7 bases are a match to TRBD2. The sequence was obtained from a female donor with multiple sclerosis, enrolled in a pregnancy study. The sequences come from peripheral blood, collected before pregnancy. The CDR3 loop is CAISDAPSPGLPNYEQYF. The CDR3 coding sequence is TGTGCCATCAGTGATGCCCCTTCACCGGGACTACCTAACTACGAGCAGTACTTC.